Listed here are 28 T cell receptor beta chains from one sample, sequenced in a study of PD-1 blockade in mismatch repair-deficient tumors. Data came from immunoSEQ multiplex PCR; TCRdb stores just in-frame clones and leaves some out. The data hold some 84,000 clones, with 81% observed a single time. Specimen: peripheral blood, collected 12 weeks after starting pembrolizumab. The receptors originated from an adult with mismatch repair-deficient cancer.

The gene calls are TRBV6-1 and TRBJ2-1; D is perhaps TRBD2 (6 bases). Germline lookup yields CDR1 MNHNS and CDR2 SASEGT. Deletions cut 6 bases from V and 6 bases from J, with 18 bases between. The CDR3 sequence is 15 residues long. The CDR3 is CASSLSAGRLNEQFF. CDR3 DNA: TGTGCCAGCAGCCTGTCGGCGGGAAGGCTCAATGAGCAGTTCTTC.

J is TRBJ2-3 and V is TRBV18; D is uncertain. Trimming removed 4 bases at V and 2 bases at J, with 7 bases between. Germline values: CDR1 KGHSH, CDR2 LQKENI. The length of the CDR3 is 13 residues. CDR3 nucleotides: TGTGCCAGCTCACGACTGGTCACAGATACGCAGTATTTT. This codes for CASSRLVTDTQYF.

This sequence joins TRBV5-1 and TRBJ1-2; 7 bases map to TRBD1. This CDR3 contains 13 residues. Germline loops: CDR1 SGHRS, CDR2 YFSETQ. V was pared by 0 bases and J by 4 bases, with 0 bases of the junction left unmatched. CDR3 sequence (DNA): TGCGCCAGCAGCTTGGGGGACAGCTATGGCTACACCTTC. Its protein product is CASSLGDSYGYTF.

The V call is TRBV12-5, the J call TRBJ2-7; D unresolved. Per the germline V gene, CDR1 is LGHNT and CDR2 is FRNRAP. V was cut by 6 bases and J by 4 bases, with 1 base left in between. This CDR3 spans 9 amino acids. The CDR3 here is CASGYEQYF. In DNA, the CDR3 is TGTGCTAGTGGGTACGAGCAGTACTTC.

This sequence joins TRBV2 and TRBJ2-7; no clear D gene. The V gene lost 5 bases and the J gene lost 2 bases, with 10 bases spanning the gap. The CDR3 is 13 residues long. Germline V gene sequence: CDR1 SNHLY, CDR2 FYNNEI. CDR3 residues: CASSYKLAYEQYF. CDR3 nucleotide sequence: TGTGCCAGCAGTTACAAGTTAGCCTACGAGCAGTACTTC.

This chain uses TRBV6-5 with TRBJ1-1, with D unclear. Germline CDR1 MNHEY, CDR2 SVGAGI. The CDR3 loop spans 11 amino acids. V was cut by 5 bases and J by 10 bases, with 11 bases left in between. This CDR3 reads CASSDRERAFF. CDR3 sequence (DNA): TGTGCCAGCAGTGATAGGGAGCGAGCTTTCTTT.

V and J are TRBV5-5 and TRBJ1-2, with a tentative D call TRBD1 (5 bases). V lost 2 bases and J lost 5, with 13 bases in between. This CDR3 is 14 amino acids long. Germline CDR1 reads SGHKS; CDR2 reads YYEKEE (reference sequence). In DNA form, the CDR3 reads TGTGCCAGCAGCTTCTCCCAGGGAAGGTATGGCTACACCTTC. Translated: CASSFSQGRYGYTF.

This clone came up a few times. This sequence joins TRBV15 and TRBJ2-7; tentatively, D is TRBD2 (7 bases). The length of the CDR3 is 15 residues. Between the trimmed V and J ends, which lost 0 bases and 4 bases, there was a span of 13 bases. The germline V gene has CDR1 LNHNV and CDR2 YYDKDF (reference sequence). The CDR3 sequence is CATSRDRGAGYEQYF. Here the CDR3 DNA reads TGTGCCACCAGCAGAGATCGGGGGGCAGGGTACGAGCAGTACTTC.

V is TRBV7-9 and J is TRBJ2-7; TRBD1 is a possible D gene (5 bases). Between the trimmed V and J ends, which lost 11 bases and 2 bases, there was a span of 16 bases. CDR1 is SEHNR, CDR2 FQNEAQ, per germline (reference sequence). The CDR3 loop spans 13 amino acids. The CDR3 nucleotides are TGTGCCGCCCGTCCTCCGACAGCCTACGAGCAGTACTTC. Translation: CAARPPTAYEQYF.

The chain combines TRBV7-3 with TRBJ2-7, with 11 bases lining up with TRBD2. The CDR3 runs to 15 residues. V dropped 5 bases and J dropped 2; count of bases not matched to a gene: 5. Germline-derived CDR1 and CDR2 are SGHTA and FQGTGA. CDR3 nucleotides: TGTGCCAGCAGCCGGATAGCGGGAGGGGCCTACGAGCAGTACTTC. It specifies CASSRIAGGAYEQYF.

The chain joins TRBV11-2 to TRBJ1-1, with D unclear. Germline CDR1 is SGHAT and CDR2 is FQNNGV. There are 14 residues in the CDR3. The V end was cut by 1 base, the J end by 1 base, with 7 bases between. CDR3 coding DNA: TGTGCCAGCAGCTTAGTTTACTCGAACACTGAAGCTTTCTTT. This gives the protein CASSLVYSNTEAFF.

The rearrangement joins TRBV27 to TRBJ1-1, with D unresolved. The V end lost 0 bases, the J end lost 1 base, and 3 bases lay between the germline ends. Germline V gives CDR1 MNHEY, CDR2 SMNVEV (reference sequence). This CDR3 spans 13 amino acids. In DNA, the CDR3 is TGTGCCAGCAGTTTATCGAAGAACACTGAAGCTTTCTTT. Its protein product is CASSLSKNTEAFF.

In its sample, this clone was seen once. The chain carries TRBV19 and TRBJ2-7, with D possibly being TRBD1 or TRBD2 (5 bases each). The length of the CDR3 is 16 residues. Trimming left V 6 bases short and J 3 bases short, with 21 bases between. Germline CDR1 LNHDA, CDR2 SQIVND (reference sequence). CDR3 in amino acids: CASSPVRGGGNYEQYF. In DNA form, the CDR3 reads TGTGCCAGTAGCCCCGTTCGTGGGGGTGGGAACTACGAGCAGTACTTC.

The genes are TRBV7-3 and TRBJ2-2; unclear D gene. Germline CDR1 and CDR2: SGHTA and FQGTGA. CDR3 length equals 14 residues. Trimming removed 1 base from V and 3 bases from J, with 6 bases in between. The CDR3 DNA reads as TGTGCCAGCAGCTTAAACTCGGACACCGGGGAGCTGTTTTTT. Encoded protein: CASSLNSDTGELFF. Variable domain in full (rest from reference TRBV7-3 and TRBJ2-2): GAGVSQTPSNKVTEKGKYVELRCDPISGHTALYWYRQSLGQGPEFLIYFQGTGAADDSGLPNDRFFAVRPEGSVSTLKIQRTERGDSAVYLCASSLNSDTGELFFGEGSRLTVL.

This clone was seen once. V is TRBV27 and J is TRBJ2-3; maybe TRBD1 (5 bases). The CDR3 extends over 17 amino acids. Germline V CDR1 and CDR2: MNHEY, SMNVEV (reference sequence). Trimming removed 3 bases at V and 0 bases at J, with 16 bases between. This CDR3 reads CASSFMSRQSSTDTQYF. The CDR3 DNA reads TGTGCCAGCAGTTTCATGTCGCGACAGTCTAGCACAGATACGCAGTATTTT.

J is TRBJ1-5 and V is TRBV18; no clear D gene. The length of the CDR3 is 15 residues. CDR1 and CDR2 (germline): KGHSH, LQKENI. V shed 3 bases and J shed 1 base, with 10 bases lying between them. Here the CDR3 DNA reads TGTGCCAGCTCACCCTCGGCAGCCAGCAATCAGCCCCAGCATTTT. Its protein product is CASSPSAASNQPQHF.

In DNA, the CDR3 is TGTGCCAGCAGCGCCGGGACTAGCGGGACGTCTGAGCAGTTCTTC. Translation gives CASSAGTSGTSEQFF. The chain carries TRBV7-3 and TRBJ2-1; 13 bases are a match to TRBD2. The CDR3 has 15 amino acids. V dropped 5 bases and J dropped 9; count of bases not matched to a gene: 7. CDR1 and CDR2 (germline): SGHTA, FQGTGA.

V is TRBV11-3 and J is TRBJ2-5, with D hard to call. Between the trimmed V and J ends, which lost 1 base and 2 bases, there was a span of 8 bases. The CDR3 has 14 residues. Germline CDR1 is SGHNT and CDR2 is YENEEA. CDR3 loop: CASSLGGSQETQYF. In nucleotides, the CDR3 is TGTGCCAGCAGCTTAGGTGGTTCTCAAGAGACCCAGTACTTC.

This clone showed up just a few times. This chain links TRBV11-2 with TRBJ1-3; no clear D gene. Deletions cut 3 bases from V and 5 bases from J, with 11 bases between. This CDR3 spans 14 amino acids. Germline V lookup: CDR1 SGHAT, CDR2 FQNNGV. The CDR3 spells CASSFATSRNTIYF. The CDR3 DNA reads TGTGCCAGCAGCTTCGCCACAAGTCGAAACACCATATATTTT.

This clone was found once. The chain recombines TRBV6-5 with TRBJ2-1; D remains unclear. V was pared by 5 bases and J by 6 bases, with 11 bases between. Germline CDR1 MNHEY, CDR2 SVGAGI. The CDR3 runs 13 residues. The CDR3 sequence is CASSQPPGNEQFF. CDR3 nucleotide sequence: TGTGCCAGCAGTCAACCCCCAGGCAATGAGCAGTTCTTC.

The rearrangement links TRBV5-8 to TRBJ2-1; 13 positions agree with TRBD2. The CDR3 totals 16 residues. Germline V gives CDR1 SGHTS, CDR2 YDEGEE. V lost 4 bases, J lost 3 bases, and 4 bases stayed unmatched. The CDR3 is CASSPGLAGIYNEQFF. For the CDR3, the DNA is TGTGCCAGCAGCCCGGGACTAGCGGGGATCTACAATGAGCAGTTCTTC. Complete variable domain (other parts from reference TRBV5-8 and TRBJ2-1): EAGVTQSPTHLIKTRGQQATLRCSPISGHTSVYWYQQALGLGLQFLLWYDEGEERNRGNFPPRFSGRQFPNYSSELNVNALELEDSALYLCASSPGLAGIYNEQFFGPGTRLTVL.

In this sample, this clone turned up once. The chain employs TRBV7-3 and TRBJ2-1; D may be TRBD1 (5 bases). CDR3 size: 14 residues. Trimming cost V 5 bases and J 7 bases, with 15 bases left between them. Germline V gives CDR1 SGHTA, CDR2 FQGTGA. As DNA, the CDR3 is TGTGCCAGCAGCCCCTCTAGTAAGGGGAATGAGCAGTTCTTC. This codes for CASSPSSKGNEQFF. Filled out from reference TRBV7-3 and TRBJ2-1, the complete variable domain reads GAGVSQTPSNKVTEKGKYVELRCDPISGHTALYWYRQSLGQGPEFLIYFQGTGAADDSGLPNDRFFAVRPEGSVSTLKIQRTERGDSAVYLCASSPSSKGNEQFFGPGTRLTVL.

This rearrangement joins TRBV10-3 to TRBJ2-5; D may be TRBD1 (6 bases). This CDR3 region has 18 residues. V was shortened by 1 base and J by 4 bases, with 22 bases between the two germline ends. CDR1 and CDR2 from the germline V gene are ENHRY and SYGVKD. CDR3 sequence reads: CAISEYSIYQGTSETQYF. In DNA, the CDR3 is TGTGCCATCAGTGAGTACTCAATATACCAGGGGACGTCAGAGACCCAGTACTTC.

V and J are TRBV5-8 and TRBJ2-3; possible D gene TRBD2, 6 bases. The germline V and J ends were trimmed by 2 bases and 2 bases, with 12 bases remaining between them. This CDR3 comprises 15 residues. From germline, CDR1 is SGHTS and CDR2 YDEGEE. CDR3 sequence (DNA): TGTGCCAGCAGCTTCGGGGGAGGAGCCACAGATACGCAGTATTTT. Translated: CASSFGGGATDTQYF.

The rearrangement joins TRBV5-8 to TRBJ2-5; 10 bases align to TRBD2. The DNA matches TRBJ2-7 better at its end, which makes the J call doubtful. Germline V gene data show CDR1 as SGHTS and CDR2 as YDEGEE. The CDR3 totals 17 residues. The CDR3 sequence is CASSLGLAGVRIYEQYF. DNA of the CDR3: TGTGCCAGCAGCTTGGGTCTAGCGGGAGTTCGGATCTACGAGCAGTACTTC.

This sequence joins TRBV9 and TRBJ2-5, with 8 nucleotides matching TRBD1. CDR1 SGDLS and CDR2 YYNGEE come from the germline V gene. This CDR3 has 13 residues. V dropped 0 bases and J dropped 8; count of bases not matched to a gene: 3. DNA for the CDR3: TGTGCCAGCAGCGTAGCGGGACAGGCAACCCAGTACTTC. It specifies CASSVAGQATQYF.

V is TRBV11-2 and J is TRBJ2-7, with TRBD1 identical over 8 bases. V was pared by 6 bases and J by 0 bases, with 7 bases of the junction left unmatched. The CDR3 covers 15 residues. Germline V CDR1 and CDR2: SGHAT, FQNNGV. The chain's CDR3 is CASSSDRGPSYEQYF. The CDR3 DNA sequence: TGTGCCAGCAGTTCAGACAGGGGCCCCTCCTACGAGCAGTACTTC.

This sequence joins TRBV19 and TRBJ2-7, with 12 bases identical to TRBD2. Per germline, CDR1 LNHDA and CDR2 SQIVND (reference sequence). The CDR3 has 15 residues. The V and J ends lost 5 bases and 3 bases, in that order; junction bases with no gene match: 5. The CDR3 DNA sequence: TGTGCCAGTAGTGACCTAGCGGGAGGGATCTACGAGCAGTACTTC. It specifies CASSDLAGGIYEQYF.